The next 7 T cell receptor beta chains were all read from a single sample in a study of blood T cell repertoires in COVID-19. Produced via immunoSEQ multiplex PCR; TCRdb's table is partial and in-frame only. The sample consists of more than 75,000 clones, under 85% of them appearing once. Sample: peripheral blood. The receptors shown here come from a human donor in a cohort sampled during active COVID-19.

This chain connects TRBV19 to TRBJ2-5, with TRBD1 as a possible D gene (6 bases). V was shortened by 3 bases and J by 6 bases, with 14 bases between the two germline ends. Per germline, CDR1 LNHDA and CDR2 SQIVND (reference sequence). This CDR3 has 14 amino acids. CDR3 sequence (DNA): TGTGCCAGTAGTATTCAGGGGCAAGGAAAGACCCAGTACTTC. Encoded protein: CASSIQGQGKTQYF.

The V gene is TRBV4-1, the J gene TRBJ2-7; maybe TRBD2 (5 bases). Trimming left V 3 bases short and J 0 bases short, with 9 bases between. Germline V CDR1 and CDR2: MGHRA, YSYEKL. The CDR3 is 14 residues long. The CDR3 spells CASSHRDPSYEQYF. The CDR3 bases are TGCGCCAGCAGCCACCGGGATCCCTCCTACGAGCAGTACTTC.

The J gene is TRBJ1-2, the V gene TRBV18, with D perhaps matching TRBD1 (6 bases). Trimming took 3 bases from V and 0 from J, leaving 20 bases between them. The CDR3 contains 18 residues. From germline, CDR1 is KGHSH and CDR2 LQKENI. The CDR3 DNA follows: TGTGCCAGCTCACCCTTCAACCTCGGACAGACAGCTAACTATGGCTACACCTTC. This encodes CASSPFNLGQTANYGYTF.

The chain has TRBV5-4 and TRBJ1-3, with D tentatively TRBD1 (5 bases). V was clipped by 2 bases and J by 3 bases, with 12 bases between them. CDR3 size: 15 residues. Germline CDR1 is SGHNT and CDR2 is YYREEE (reference sequence). CDR3 loop: CASSLTGGIGNTIYF. In DNA form, the CDR3 reads TGTGCCAGCAGCTTAACAGGTGGTATTGGAAACACCATATATTTT.

This clone was seen more than once but under ten times. The chain links TRBV18 to TRBJ2-7, with D perhaps TRBD2 (6 bases). CDR3 size: 13 residues. The germline V and J ends were trimmed by 3 bases and 6 bases, with 12 bases remaining between them. The germline V gene has CDR1 KGHSH and CDR2 LQKENI. CDR3 in amino acids: CASSPGSYREQYF. CDR3 DNA sequence: TGTGCCAGCTCACCCGGGAGTTACCGCGAGCAGTACTTC.

This clone was recorded once. The chain carries TRBV10-2 and TRBJ1-6; unclear D gene. This CDR3 is 12 amino acids long. Trimming shortened V by 3 bases and J by 7 bases, and 4 bases separated the two germline ends. CDR1 and CDR2 from the germline V gene are WSHSY and SAAADI. The CDR3 nucleotides read TGCGCCAGCAGTGACCCGAATTCACCCCTCCACTTT. Translation gives CASSDPNSPLHF.

This chain links TRBV27 with TRBJ1-1, with unresolved D. The V gene's germline CDR1 is MNHEY and CDR2 SMNVEV (reference sequence). V lost 5 bases to trimming and J lost 1 base, with 8 bases between them. The CDR3 totals 13 residues. CDR3 coding DNA: TGTGCCAGCAGTCTCACAGCGAACACTGAAGCTTTCTTT. Amino acid sequence: CASSLTANTEAFF.